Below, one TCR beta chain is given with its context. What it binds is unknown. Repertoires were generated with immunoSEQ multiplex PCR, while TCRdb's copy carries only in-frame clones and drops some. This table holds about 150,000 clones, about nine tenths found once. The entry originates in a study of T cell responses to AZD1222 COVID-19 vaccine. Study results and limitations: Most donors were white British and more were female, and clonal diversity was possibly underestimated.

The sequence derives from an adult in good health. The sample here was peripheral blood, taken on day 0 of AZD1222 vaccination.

The CDR3: CASSTGLRDTQYF. In DNA, the CDR3 is TGTGCCAGTAGTACGGGCTTGAGGGATACGCAGTATTTT. The V gene is TRBV19, the J gene TRBJ2-3; D not resolved. V was clipped by 4 bases and J by 6 bases, with 11 bases between them. Per germline, CDR1 LNHDA and CDR2 SQIVND (reference sequence). The CDR3 loop spans 13 amino acids.